This is a list of T cell receptor beta chains from one sample in a study of human T cells and chemical hapten exposure. Each CDR3 protein gets one entry after TCRdb re-called the RACE reads with MiXCR. The sample contains approximately 96,000 distinct CDR3 sequences, about 9% of which appear only once. The input for sequencing was whole blood, taken in connection with sensitization to the hapten diphenylcyclopropenone (DPC). Every receptor here comes from a woman between 35 and 50 years old with alopecia areata. Some clones in this sample may be carry-over from other donors' samples. Both conserved end residues are trimmed from each CDR3. Each record gives: V gene, J gene, CDR3 protein.

TRBV12-3/TRBV12-4	TRBJ2-7	ASSLGDGDEQY
TRBV4-3	TRBJ2-7	ASSQERRTAAYEQY
TRBV7-2	TRBJ2-3	ASSLDVASTDTQY
TRBV7-6	TRBJ2-1	ASSPWTGGSHNEQF
TRBV6-2/TRBV6-3	TRBJ2-7	ASSTGDRAPEQY
TRBV11-2	TRBJ2-1	ASSLALDNEQF
TRBV6-2/TRBV6-3	TRBJ2-3	ASSATTDTQY
TRBV7-9	TRBJ2-3	ASSPRGGPTDTQY
TRBV29-1	TRBJ2-3	SGRREGLTDTQY
TRBV28	TRBJ2-2	ASSFNRGNTGELF
TRBV7-9	TRBJ2-7	ASSLVWGTDTYEQY
TRBV12-3/TRBV12-4	TRBJ2-7	ASTWTEVSYEQY
TRBV5-1	TRBJ2-7	ASSRGEVSYEQY
TRBV20-1	TRBJ1-1	SARRGTWLNTEAF
TRBV28	TRBJ1-5	ASSLSFSPVGVNQPQH
TRBV4-3	TRBJ2-7	ASSQGGGQNYEQY
TRBV2	TRBJ1-6	ASRQRGGGNSPLH
TRBV4-1	TRBJ2-1	ASSRGARTEQF
TRBV6-5	TRBJ1-4	ASSYSRINEKLF
TRBV14	TRBJ2-5	ASSQSHPSGGEETQY
TRBV5-1	TRBJ2-5	ASSLGRGRETQY
TRBV18	TRBJ1-1	ASSPPSGRRTEAF